This TCR beta chain was obtained from a study of blood T cell repertoires in COVID-19. Study at large: Samples came from the United States, Italy and Spain, spanning acute and convalescent COVID-19.

Trimming cost V 4 bases and J 2 bases, with 15 bases left between them. Germline V gives CDR1 MGHRA, CDR2 YSYEKL. CDR3 length equals 15 residues. Libraries were prepared by immunoSEQ multiplex PCR; TCRdb keeps only in-frame clonotypes and omits some of them. Of 300,000 to 400,000 clones listed, more than 75% are singletons. Input material: PBMCs or T cells enriched from blood (not recorded which). This clonotype originated in a woman between 25 and 40 years old with acute COVID-19. J is TRBJ2-7 and V is TRBV4-1; no firm D call. The CDR3 nucleotides read TGCGCCAGCAGCCTTACCTCGGTTCCGGCCTACGAGCAGTACTTC. Protein sequence: CASSLTSVPAYEQYF.